One sample yielded the 12 T cell receptor beta chains listed below, sequenced in a study of tumor and adjacent non-tumor tissue in lung cancer. This sample's RNA came from whole unsorted tissue. The library came from three nested PCR rounds adapted from ARM-PCR protocols. TCRdb analysed the multiplex PCR reads with MiXCR anew, one entry per CDR3 protein. The profile shows around 79,000 distinct CDR3 sequences, roughly 72% of them singletons. The specimen was lung tumor tissue. These receptors were collected from a woman between 35 and 50 years old with non-small cell lung cancer.

Note on this clonotype: A read error may account for a junction end that differs from germline. CDR3 bases: TGTGCCAGCACGAGAGATAGGACCGGAGTGCAGTATTTC. Its translation is CASTRDRTGVQYF. The chain has TRBV2 and TRBJ2-7; D remains ambiguous. The CDR3 length is 13 residues. The germline V gene encodes CDR1 SNHLY and CDR2 FYNNEI.

A remark on this clonotype: The junction departs from germline at one end; a sequencing error may be responsible. The chain joins TRBV5-1 to TRBJ2-2; no definite D call. Germline loops: CDR1 SGHRS, CDR2 YFSETQ. The CDR3 sequence is 15 residues long. CDR3 nucleotides: TGCACCAGCAGCTTGGCCCAGGCGAACACCGGGGAGCTGTTTTTT. Translating it yields CTSSLAQANTGELFF.

This clonotype was seen a few times. V and J are TRBV24-1 and TRBJ1-5; D unclear. There are 12 residues in the CDR3. With 4 bases removed from V and 4 bases from J, the gap between germline ends came to 4 bases. CDR1 and CDR2 from the germline V gene are KGHDR and SFDVKD. The CDR3 nucleotides read TGTGCCACCAGTGAACCGAATCAGCCCCAGCATTTT. Translating gives CATSEPNQPQHF.

In this sample, this clonotype turned up many times. The gene calls are TRBV19 and TRBJ2-1; possible D gene TRBD2, 6 bases. CDR3 size: 17 residues. Trimming removed 0 bases from V and 3 bases from J, with 15 bases in between. From germline, CDR1 is LNHDA and CDR2 SQIVND (reference sequence). The DNA for the CDR3 is TGTGCCAGTAGTATAGATCGTGGGACGGGGGACTACAATGAGCAGTTCTTC. Protein product: CASSIDRGTGDYNEQFF. The full variable domain, rest sourced from reference TRBV19 and TRBJ2-1, is DGGITQSPKYLFRKEGQNVTLSCEQNLNHDAMYWYRQDPGQGLRLIYYSQIVNDFQKGDIAEGYSVSREKKESFPLTVTSAQKNPTAFYLCASSIDRGTGDYNEQFFGPGTRLTVL.

As regards this clonotype: At one of its ends the junction is not consistent with the germline gene, which may arise from a read error. The rearrangement joins TRBV11-1 to TRBJ1-1; D not certain. The CDR3 loop spans 11 amino acids. Germline lookup yields CDR1 SGHAT and CDR2 FQDESV (reference sequence). CDR3 nucleotides: TGTGTCAGCAGCTCGAACACTGCAGCTTTCTTT. It is translated as CVSSSNTAAFF.

Comments on this clonotype: At one boundary the junction diverges from the germline segment, which might be a read error. The J gene is TRBJ2-3, the V gene TRBV6-6; a possible D gene is TRBD2 (6 bases). The CDR3 length is 16 residues. Germline V gives CDR1 MNHNY, CDR2 SVGAGI (reference sequence). The CDR3 DNA follows: TGTGCCAGCAGTTACGGGCGACGTACTAGCATAGATACGCAGTATTTT. Amino acid sequence: CASSYGRRTSIDTQYF.

This clonotype was seen just once. This clone may be a read error of a much larger clone one base away. This chain connects TRBV30 to TRBJ1-2; 7 nucleotides agree with TRBD1. Germline V CDR1 and CDR2: GTSNPN, SVGIG (reference sequence). The CDR3 extends over 12 amino acids. CDR3 sequence: CAWSVGGYDYTF. Here the CDR3 DNA reads TGTGCCTGGAGTGTAGGGGGCTATGACTACACCTTC. Full variable domain (rest looked up from reference TRBV30 and TRBJ1-2): SQTIHQWPATLVQPVGSPLSLECTVEGTSNPNLYWYRQAAGRGLQLLFYSVGIGQISSEVPQNLSASRPQDRQFILSSKKLLLSDSGFYLCAWSVGGYDYTFGSGTRLTVV.

The chain links TRBV5-1 to TRBJ2-1; the D gene is possibly TRBD1 (6 bases). CDR1 is SGHRS, CDR2 YFSETQ, per germline. V shed 6 bases and J shed 5 bases, with 9 bases lying between them. CDR3 length equals 12 residues. CDR3 DNA sequence: TGCGCCAGCAACTGGACAGACAATGAGCAGTTCTTC. Amino acids: CASNWTDNEQFF.

This clonotype has at least ten counts. The chain is built from TRBV28 and TRBJ2-2; tentatively, D is TRBD1 (6 bases). V dropped 6 bases and J dropped 2 bases, with 13 bases sitting between them. Germline V gene lookup returns CDR1 MDHEN and CDR2 SYDVKM. This CDR3 has 15 amino acids. The CDR3 nucleotides read TGTGCCAGCAGCCAATTACAGGGAAACACCGGGGAGCTGTTTTTT. Translation gives CASSQLQGNTGELFF.

To note about this clonotype: Likely a read error: the CDR3 ends without its conserved phenylalanine or tryptophan. This sequence joins TRBV12-3 or TRBV12-4 and TRBJ2-1, with 7 bases identical to TRBD2. This CDR3 is 15 amino acids long. CDR3 DNA: TGTGCCACCAGCTCCAGCGGGGCCTCCTGCAATGAGCAGTTCTAC. Translation: CATSSSGASCNEQFY.

As concerns this clonotype: At one end, the junction sequence differs from germline, possibly due to a read error. The chain employs TRBV28 and TRBJ1-6; 7 bases map to TRBD1. The CDR3 totals 13 residues. Germline CDR1 is MDHEN and CDR2 is SYDVKM. The CDR3 DNA follows: TGTGCCAGCAGTTTTGCCGGACAGGCCTCGCTCTACTTT. It specifies CASSFAGQASLYF.

As regards this clonotype: No conserved phenylalanine or tryptophan is present at the end of the CDR3, so a read error is the likely explanation. The chain has TRBV11-2 and TRBJ2-5, with D possibly matching TRBD2 (6 bases). Germline-derived CDR1 and CDR2 are SGHAT and FQNNGV. The CDR3 loop spans 15 amino acids. V was shortened by 5 bases and J by 5 bases, with 18 bases between the two germline ends. The CDR3 coding sequence is TGTGCCAGCAGCCGGCCCACAAGCGGGCTGGAGACCCAGTACCTC. Protein: CASSRPTSGLETQYL.